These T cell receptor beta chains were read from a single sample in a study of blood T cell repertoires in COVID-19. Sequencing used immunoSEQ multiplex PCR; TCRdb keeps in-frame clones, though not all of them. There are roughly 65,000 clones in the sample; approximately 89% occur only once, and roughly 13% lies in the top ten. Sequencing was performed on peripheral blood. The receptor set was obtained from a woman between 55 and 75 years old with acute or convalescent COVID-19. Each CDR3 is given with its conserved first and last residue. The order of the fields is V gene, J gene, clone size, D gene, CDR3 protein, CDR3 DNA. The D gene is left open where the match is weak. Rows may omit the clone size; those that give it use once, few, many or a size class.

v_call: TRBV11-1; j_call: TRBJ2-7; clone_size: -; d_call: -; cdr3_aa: CASSLDFPAYEQYF; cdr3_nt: TGTGCCAGCAGCTTAGATTTTCCCGCCTACGAGCAGTACTTC
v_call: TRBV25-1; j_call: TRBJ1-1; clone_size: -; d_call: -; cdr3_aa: CASNDRNTEAFF; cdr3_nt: TGTGCCAGCAATGACAGAAACACTGAAGCTTTCTTT
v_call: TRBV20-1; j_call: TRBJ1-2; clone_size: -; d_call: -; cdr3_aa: CSAIGANGYTF; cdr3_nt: TGCAGTGCCATCGGTGCGAATGGCTACACCTTC
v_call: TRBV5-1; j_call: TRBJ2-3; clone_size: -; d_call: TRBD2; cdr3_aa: CASSRQPSGETDTQYF; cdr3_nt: TGCGCCAGCAGCCGCCAACCTAGCGGGGAAACAGATACGCAGTATTTT
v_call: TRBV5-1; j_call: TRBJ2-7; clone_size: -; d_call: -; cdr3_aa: CASSLEGGLGEQYF; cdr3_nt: TGCGCCAGCAGCTTGGAAGGAGGGCTGGGAGAGCAGTACTTC
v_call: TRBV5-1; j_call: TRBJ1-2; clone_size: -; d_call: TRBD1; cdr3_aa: CASRPQAGTGGSEGYTF; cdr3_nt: TGCGCCAGCAGACCACAGGCGGGGACAGGGGGTAGTGAAGGCTACACCTTC
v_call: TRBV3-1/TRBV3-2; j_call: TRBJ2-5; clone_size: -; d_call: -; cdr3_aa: CASSQGYPSRETQYF; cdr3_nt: TGTGCCAGCAGCCAAGGCTACCCTTCCAGGGAGACCCAGTACTTC
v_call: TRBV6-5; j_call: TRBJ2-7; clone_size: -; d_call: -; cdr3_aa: CASIRLSETTTEQYF; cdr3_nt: TGTGCCAGCATACGGCTAAGTGAGACTACTACCGAGCAGTACTTC
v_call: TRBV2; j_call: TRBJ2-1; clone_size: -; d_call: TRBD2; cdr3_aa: CASNELAGGLHEQFF; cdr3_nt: TGTGCCAGCAACGAACTAGCGGGGGGCCTCCATGAGCAGTTCTTC
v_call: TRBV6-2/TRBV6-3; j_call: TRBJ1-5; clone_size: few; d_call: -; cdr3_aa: CASSYDSEYQPQHF; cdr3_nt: TGTGCCAGCAGTTACGACAGCGAATATCAGCCCCAGCATTTT
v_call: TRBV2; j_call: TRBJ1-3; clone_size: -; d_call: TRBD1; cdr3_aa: CASSDDRAGGNTIYF; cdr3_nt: TGTGCCAGCAGTGACGACAGGGCGGGAGGAAACACCATATATTTT
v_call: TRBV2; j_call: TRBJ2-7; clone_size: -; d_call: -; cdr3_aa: CASSRTGSSSYEQYF; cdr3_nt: TGTGCCAGCAGCAGAACAGGGTCTAGCTCCTACGAGCAGTACTTC
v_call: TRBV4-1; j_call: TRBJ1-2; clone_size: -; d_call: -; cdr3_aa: CASSPHGHFNYGYTF; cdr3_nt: TGCGCCAGCAGCCCTCACGGACACTTTAACTATGGCTACACCTTC
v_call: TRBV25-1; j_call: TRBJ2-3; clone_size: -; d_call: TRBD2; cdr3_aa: CASSESGLAGGPDTQYF; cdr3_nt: TGTGCCAGCAGTGAAAGCGGGCTAGCGGGGGGGCCAGATACGCAGTATTTT
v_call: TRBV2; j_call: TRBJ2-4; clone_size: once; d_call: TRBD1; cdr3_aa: CASSADREPKNIQYF; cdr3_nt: TGTGCCAGCAGTGCTGACAGGGAACCCAAAAACATTCAGTACTTC
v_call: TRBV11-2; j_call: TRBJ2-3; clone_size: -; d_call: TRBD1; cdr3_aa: CASSLEGQKTDTQYF; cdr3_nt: TGTGCCAGCAGCTTAGAGGGACAGAAAACAGATACGCAGTATTTT
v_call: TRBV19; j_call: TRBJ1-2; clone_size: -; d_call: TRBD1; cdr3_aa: CASRTGSLYGYTF; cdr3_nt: TGTGCCAGTCGGACAGGCAGCCTTTACGGCTACACCTTC
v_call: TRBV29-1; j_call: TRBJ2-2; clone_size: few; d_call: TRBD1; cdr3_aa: CSAKSPGQGTGELFF; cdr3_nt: TGCAGCGCTAAGTCCCCTGGACAGGGGACCGGGGAGCTGTTTTTT
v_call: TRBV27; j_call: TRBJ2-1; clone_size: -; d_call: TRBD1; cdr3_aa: CASSSQTGTGYNEQFF; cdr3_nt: TGTGCCAGCAGTTCTCAGACCGGGACAGGATACAATGAGCAGTTCTTC
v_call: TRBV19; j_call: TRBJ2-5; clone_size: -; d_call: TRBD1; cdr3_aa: CASKDRGEQETQYF; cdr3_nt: TGTGCCAGTAAAGACAGGGGTGAACAAGAGACCCAGTACTTC
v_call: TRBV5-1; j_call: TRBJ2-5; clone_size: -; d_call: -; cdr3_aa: CASSFGGQETQYF; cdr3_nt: TGCGCCAGCAGCTTCGGGGGCCAAGAGACCCAGTACTTC
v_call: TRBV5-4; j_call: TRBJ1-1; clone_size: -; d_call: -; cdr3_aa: CASSLGTPLNTEAFF; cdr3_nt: TGTGCCAGCAGCTTGGGGACACCGCTGAACACTGAAGCTTTCTTT
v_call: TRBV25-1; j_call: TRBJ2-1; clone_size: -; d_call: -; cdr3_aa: CASSALYQGISYNEQFF; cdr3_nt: TGTGCCAGCAGCGCTCTTTACCAGGGGATCTCCTACAATGAGCAGTTCTTC
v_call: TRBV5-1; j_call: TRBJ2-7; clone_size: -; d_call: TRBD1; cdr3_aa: CASSLDQGVSYEQYF; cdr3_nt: TGCGCCAGCAGCTTGGACCAGGGGGTCTCCTACGAGCAGTACTTC
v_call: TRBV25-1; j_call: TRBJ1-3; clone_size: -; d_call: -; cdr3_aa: CASSEPRAYSGNTIYF; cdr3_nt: TGTGCCAGCAGTGAGCCCAGGGCGTACTCTGGAAACACCATATATTTT
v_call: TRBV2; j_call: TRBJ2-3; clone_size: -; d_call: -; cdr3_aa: CASRSPSLSTDTQYF; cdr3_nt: TGTGCCAGCAGGTCTCCGAGCCTGAGCACAGATACGCAGTATTTT
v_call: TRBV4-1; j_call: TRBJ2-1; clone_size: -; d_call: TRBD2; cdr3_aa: CASSHHTSGVYNEQFF; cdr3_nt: TGCGCCAGCAGCCACCATACTAGCGGGGTCTACAATGAGCAGTTCTTC
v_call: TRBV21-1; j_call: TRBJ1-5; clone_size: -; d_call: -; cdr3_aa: CASRPTGGNYSNQPQHF; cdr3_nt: TGTGCCAGCAGACCGACAGGGGGAAATTATAGCAATCAGCCCCAGCATTTT
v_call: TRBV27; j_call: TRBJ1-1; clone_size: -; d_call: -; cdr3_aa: CASSLIGVTEAFF; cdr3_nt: TGTGCCAGCAGTTTAATCGGGGTCACTGAAGCTTTCTTT